Listed below are T cell receptor beta chains from one sample, sequenced in a study of T cells in Graves' hyperthyroidism and ophthalmopathy. Using its own MiXCR run on the multiplex PCR reads, TCRdb lists one record per CDR3 protein. Of 470,000 or so distinct CDR3 sequences in the sample, about 20% were seen once. The sequenced sample was blood. These receptors all come from a man aged 18 to 30 with Graves' hyperthyroidism. Each CDR3 is given with its conserved first and last residue. The D gene is left open where the match is weak. For some rows the clone size is stated as once, few or many, or as a class when expanded; others skip it.

d_gene	len	abundance	v_gene	j_gene	CDR3aa	CDR3nt
TRBD1	15	many	TRBV5-1	TRBJ1-1	CASSVPTGGDTEAFF	TGCGCCAGCAGCGTCCCGACAGGGGGCGACACTGAAGCTTTCTTT
.	12	many	TRBV2	TRBJ2-5	CASSDFQETQYF	TGTGCCAGCAGTGACTTCCAAGAGACCCAGTACTTC
.	16	many	TRBV12-3/TRBV12-4	TRBJ1-3	CASSPDGAGTGNTIYF	TGTGCCAGCAGCCCGGACGGGGCGGGGACAGGAAACACCATATATTTT
TRBD1	16	many	TRBV6-1	TRBJ1-1	CASRPNRGLGNTEAFF	TGTGCCAGCAGACCTAACAGGGGGTTGGGGAACACTGAAGCTTTCTTT
.	15	many	TRBV7-8	TRBJ1-5	CASSERTASNQPQHF	TGTGCCAGCAGCGAGAGAACGGCTAGCAATCAGCCCCAGCATTTT
.	18	.	TRBV6-2/TRBV6-3	TRBJ1-5	CASSYTLSTTDSNQPQHF	TGTGCCAGCAGTTACACACTCTCAACCACAGATAGCAATCAGCCCCAGCATTTT
TRBD1	15	many	TRBV7-2	TRBJ1-5	CASSLDRGSNQPQHF	TGTGCCAGCAGTTTGGACAGGGGAAGCAATCAGCCCCAGCATTTT
.	12	many	TRBV24-1	TRBJ1-1	CATGGPNTEAFF	TGTGCCACTGGAGGGCCGAACACTGAAGCTTTCTTT
.	14	many	TRBV30	TRBJ1-3	CAWSPGNSGNTIYF	TGTGCCTGGAGCCCAGGGAACTCTGGAAACACCATATATTTT
.	14	many	TRBV28	TRBJ1-1	CASGPGDRETEAFF	TGTGCCAGCGGACCGGGGGACCGGGAAACTGAAGCTTTCTTT
.	14	once	TRBV20-1	TRBJ1-1	CSARWASRSTEAFF	TGCAGTGCTAGATGGGCGAGCCGGAGCACTGAAGCTTTCTTT
.	15	.	TRBV11-2	TRBJ2-5	CASSPAWGYQETQYF	TGTGCCAGCAGCCCCGCGTGGGGCTACCAAGAGACCCAGTACTTC
TRBD1	18	many	TRBV6-1	TRBJ2-7	CASSGYEGRDRGSYEQYF	TGTGCCAGCAGTGGATACGAGGGCCGGGACAGGGGGTCCTACGAGCAGTACTTC
.	13	many	TRBV19	TRBJ1-1	CASGRVMNTEAFF	TGTGCCAGTGGCAGGGTCATGAACACTGAAGCTTTCTTT
.	13	few	TRBV9	TRBJ2-5	CASSVAQLETQYF	TGTGCCAGCAGCGTAGCCCAATTAGAGACCCAGTACTTC
.	14	.	TRBV28	TRBJ2-7	CASSYPGGGSEQYF	TGTGCCAGCAGTTACCCTGGAGGGGGTAGCGAGCAGTACTTC
.	12	.	TRBV6-2/TRBV6-3	TRBJ1-5	CASSLLVGPQHF	TGTGCCAGCAGTTTACTGGTAGGTCCCCAGCATTTT
.	11	once	TRBV12-3/TRBV12-4	TRBJ1-1	CATLAATEAFF	TGTGCCACCCTTGCAGCCACTGAAGCTTTCTTT
.	19	many	TRBV7-8	TRBJ1-1	CASSPDQEAFFGQGTRWGF	.
TRBD1	15	many	TRBV5-1	TRBJ2-2	CASSEDRLHTGELFF	TGCGCCAGCAGCGAGGACAGGCTACACACCGGGGAGCTGTTTTTT
.	15	few	TRBV3-1	TRBJ2-5	CASSQAGRGRETQYF	TGTGCCAGCAGCCAAGCAGGGAGGGGGCGCGAGACCCAGTACTTC
TRBD1	16	many	TRBV20-1	TRBJ2-7	CSARRAVGTGWYEQYF	TGCAGTGCTAGAAGGGCGGTTGGGACAGGGTGGTACGAGCAGTACTTC
.	15	many	TRBV12-3/TRBV12-4	TRBJ1-6	CASSSRPELSSPLHF	TGTGCCAGCAGTTCCCGCCCTGAACTCTCTTCACCCCTCCACTTT
TRBD1	14	.	TRBV30	TRBJ1-2	CAWSRGQGHYGYTF	TGTGCCTGGAGTAGAGGACAGGGACACTATGGCTACACCTTC
.	13	many	TRBV12-3/TRBV12-4	TRBJ2-7	CASSSEPPYEQYF	TGTGCCAGCAGTTCGGAGCCCCCCTACGAGCAGTACTTC
.	13	few	TRBV18	TRBJ2-5	CASSPLVSETQYF	TGTGCCAGCTCACCACTTGTGTCCGAGACCCAGTACTTC
TRBD1	16	many	TRBV9	TRBJ2-5	CASSVDGRGREETQYF	TGTGCCAGCAGCGTAGACGGCAGGGGGCGAGAAGAGACCCAGTACTTC
TRBD1	16	.	TRBV6-1	TRBJ2-7	CASSNRGRLYSYEQYF	TGTGCCAGCAGCAACAGGGGCAGGCTTTACTCCTACGAGCAGTACTTC
TRBD1	14	many	TRBV4-1	TRBJ1-1	CASSEDRANTEAFF	TGCGCCAGCAGCGAAGACAGGGCGAACACTGAAGCTTTCTTT
TRBD1	14	many	TRBV27	TRBJ2-7	CASSVLTGGPEQYF	TGTGCCAGCAGTGTCTTGACAGGGGGCCCCGAGCAGTACTTC
.	15	few	TRBV12-3/TRBV12-4	TRBJ2-5	CASSSDFINQETQYF	TGTGCCAGCAGCTCCGACTTCATTAACCAAGAGACCCAGTACTTC
.	15	.	TRBV15	TRBJ1-1	CATSTSKGVNTEAFF	TGTGCCACCAGCACTAGTAAGGGGGTGAACACTGAAGCTTTCTTT
.	16	many	TRBV2	TRBJ2-5	CASSEGGAMAQETQYF	TGTGCCAGCAGTGAAGGAGGGGCTATGGCCCAAGAGACCCAGTACTTC
.	14	many	TRBV6-5	TRBJ1-1	CASRGGGKNTEAFF	TGTGCCAGCAGGGGGGGGGGCAAGAACACTGAAGCTTTCTTT
.	15	.	TRBV3-1	TRBJ1-2	CASSQGPVSNYGYTF	TGTGCCAGCAGCCAAGGGCCGGTTAGTAACTATGGCTACACCTTC
.	13	many	TRBV4-1	TRBJ1-1	CASSQVGVTEAFF	TGCGCCAGCAGCCAAGTAGGGGTTACTGAAGCTTTCTTT
.	16	many	TRBV7-8	TRBJ1-1	CASSLEGASMNTEAFF	TGTGCCAGCAGCTTAGAAGGGGCCTCGATGAACACTGAAGCTTTCTTT
TRBD2	15	many	TRBV12-3/TRBV12-4	TRBJ2-5	CASSLTSGGQETQYF	TGTGCCAGCAGTTTGACTAGCGGGGGGCAAGAGACCCAGTACTTC
TRBD1	15	many	TRBV6-1	TRBJ1-3	CASSPGTGHGNTIYF	TGTGCCAGCAGTCCCGGGACAGGGCACGGAAACACCATATATTTT
.	14	many	TRBV5-1	TRBJ2-7	CASSARGVAYEQYF	TGCGCCAGCAGCGCCCGTGGGGTAGCCTACGAGCAGTACTTC
.	15	.	TRBV28	TRBJ1-6	CASSFWGPEFSPLHF	TGTGCCAGCAGTTTTTGGGGACCCGAATTTTCACCCCTCCACTTT
TRBD1	14	many	TRBV28	TRBJ1-1	CASSPRTGITEAFF	TGTGCCAGCAGCCCTAGGACAGGGATCACTGAAGCTTTCTTT
.	12	many	TRBV28	TRBJ1-3	CASTIPPRTIYF	TGTGCCAGCACAATCCCGCCACGTACCATATATTTT
.	18	many	TRBV5-1	TRBJ1-1	CASSLDPFRGPGNTEAFF	TGCGCCAGCAGCTTGGACCCTTTCAGGGGCCCAGGGAACACTGAAGCTTTCTTT
.	15	many	TRBV6-1	TRBJ2-5	CASSHWGGSQETQYF	TGTGCCAGCAGCCACTGGGGGGGCTCGCAAGAGACCCAGTACTTC
TRBD1	14	.	TRBV6-5	TRBJ2-7	CASSYQGTDYEQYF	TGTGCCAGCAGTTACCAGGGGACAGACTACGAGCAGTACTTC
.	11	many	TRBV15	TRBJ1-5	CATSRGGPQHF	TGTGCCACCAGCAGAGGTGGCCCCCAGCATTTT
TRBD1	14	many	TRBV5-6	TRBJ1-5	CASTLTGGGQPQHF	TGTGCCAGCACCCTGACAGGGGGAGGGCAGCCCCAGCATTTT
.	12	many	TRBV7-9	TRBJ2-5	CASSSNALTQYF	TGTGCCAGCAGCTCCAACGCCCTGACCCAGTACTTC
TRBD1	15	.	TRBV5-8	TRBJ1-5	CASSFGGQGNQPQHF	TGTGCCAGCAGCTTTGGTGGACAGGGAAATCAGCCCCAGCATTTT
.	13	.	TRBV6-1	TRBJ1-1	CASSLPRDSEAFF	TGTGCCAGCAGCCTACCCCGTGACAGTGAAGCTTTCTTT
TRBD2	18	.	TRBV20-1	TRBJ2-7	CSARGDLETSALKYEQYF	TGCAGTGCTAGGGGCGACCTTGAAACTAGCGCCCTGAAGTACGAGCAGTACTTC
.	14	many	TRBV29-1	TRBJ1-1	CSAEYPGVNTEAFF	TGCAGCGCCGAATATCCGGGCGTGAACACTGAAGCTTTCTTT
TRBD1	16	.	TRBV29-1	TRBJ1-1	CSVPIWGQSMNTEAFF	TGCAGCGTTCCTATTTGGGGACAGTCGATGAACACTGAAGCTTTCTTT
.	16	.	TRBV5-1	TRBJ2-5	CASSQEKGRWGETQYF	TGCGCCAGCAGCCAAGAGAAGGGACGGTGGGGAGAGACCCAGTACTTC